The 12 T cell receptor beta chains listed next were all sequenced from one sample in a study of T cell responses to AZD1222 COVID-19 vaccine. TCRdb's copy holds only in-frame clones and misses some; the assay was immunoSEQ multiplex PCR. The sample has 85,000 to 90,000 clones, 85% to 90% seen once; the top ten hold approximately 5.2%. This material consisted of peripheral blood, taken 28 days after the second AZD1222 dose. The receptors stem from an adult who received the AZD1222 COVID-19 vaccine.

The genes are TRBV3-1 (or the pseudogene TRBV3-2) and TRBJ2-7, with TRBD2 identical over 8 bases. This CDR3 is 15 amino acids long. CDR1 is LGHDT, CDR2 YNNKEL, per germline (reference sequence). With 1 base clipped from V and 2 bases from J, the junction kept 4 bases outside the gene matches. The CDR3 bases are TGTGCCAGCAGCCAAGTGTACGGGGGGGCCTACGAGCAGTACTTC. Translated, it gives CASSQVYGGAYEQYF.

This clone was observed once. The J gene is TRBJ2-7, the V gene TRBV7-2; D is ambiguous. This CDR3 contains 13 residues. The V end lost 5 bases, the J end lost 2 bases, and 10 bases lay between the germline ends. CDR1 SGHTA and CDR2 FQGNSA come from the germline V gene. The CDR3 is CASSRRNTYEQYF. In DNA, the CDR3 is TGTGCCAGCAGCCGAAGAAACACCTACGAGCAGTACTTC. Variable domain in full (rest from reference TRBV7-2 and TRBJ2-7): GAGVSQSPSNKVTEKGKDVELRCDPISGHTALYWYRQSLGQGLEFLIYFQGNSAPDKSGLPSDRFSAERTGGSVSTLTIQRTQQEDSAVYLCASSRRNTYEQYFGPGTRLTVT.

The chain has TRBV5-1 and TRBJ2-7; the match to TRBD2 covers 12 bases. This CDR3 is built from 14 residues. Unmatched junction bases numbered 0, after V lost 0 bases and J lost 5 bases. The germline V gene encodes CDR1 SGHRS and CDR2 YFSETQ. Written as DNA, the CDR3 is TGCGCCAGCAGCTTGGGGACTAGCGGGGACGAGCAGTACTTC. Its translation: CASSLGTSGDEQYF. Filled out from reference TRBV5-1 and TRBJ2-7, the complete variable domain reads KAGVTQTPRYLIKTRGQQVTLSCSPISGHRSVSWYQQTPGQGLQFLFEYFSETQRNKGNFPGRFSGRQFSNSRSEMNVSTLELGDSALYLCASSLGTSGDEQYFGPGTRLTVT.

The CDR3 DNA reads as TGTGCCAGCAGTTTTGCCGGGGGTGGCTACACCTTC. This codes for CASSFAGGGYTF. This rearrangement joins TRBV12-3 or TRBV12-4 to TRBJ1-2, with D tentatively TRBD1 (5 bases). Trimming cost V 3 bases and J 7 bases, with 9 bases left between them. The CDR3 consists of 12 residues.

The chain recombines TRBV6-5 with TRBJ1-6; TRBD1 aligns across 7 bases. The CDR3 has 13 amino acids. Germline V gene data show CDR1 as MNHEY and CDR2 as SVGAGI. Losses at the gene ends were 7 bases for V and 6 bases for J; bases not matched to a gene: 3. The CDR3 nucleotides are TGTGCCAGCAACGGACAGGTTAATTCACCCCTCCACTTT. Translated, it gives CASNGQVNSPLHF.

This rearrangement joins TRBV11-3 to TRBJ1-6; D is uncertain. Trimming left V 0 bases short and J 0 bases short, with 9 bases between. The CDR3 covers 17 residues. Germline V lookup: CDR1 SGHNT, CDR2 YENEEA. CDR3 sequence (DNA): TGTGCCAGCAGCTTAGATGAGGGAACCTCCTATAATTCACCCCTCCACTTT. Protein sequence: CASSLDEGTSYNSPLHF.

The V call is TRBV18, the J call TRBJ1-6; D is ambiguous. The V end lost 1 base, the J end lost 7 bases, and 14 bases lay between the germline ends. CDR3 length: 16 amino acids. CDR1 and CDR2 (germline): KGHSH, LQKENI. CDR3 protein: CASSPLAQTRNSPLHF. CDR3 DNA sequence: TGTGCCAGCTCACCACTGGCCCAGACGAGGAATTCACCCCTCCACTTT.

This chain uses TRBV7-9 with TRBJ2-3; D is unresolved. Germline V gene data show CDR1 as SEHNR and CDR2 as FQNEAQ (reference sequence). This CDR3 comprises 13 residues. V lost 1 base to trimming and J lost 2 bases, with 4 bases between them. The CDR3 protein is CASSLVDTDTQYF. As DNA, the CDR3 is TGTGCCAGCAGCTTAGTGGACACAGATACGCAGTATTTT.

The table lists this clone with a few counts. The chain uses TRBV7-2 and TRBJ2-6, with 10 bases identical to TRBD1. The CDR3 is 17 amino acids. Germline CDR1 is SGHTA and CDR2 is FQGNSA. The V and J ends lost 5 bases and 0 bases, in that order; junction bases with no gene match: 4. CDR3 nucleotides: TGTGCCAGCAGCCCGGGACAGGGGACCTCTGGGGCCAACGTCCTGACTTTC. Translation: CASSPGQGTSGANVLTF.

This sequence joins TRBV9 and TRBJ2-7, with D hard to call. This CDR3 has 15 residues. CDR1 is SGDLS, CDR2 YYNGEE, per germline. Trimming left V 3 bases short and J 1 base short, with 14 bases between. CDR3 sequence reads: CASSAAGGPSYEQYF. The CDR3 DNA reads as TGTGCCAGCAGCGCGGCCGGTGGCCCTTCCTACGAGCAGTACTTC.

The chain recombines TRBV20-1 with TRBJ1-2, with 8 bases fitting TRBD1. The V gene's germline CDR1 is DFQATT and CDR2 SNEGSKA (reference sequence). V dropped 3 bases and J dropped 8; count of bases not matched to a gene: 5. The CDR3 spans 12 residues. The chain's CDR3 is CSASPTGVGYTF. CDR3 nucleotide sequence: TGCAGTGCTAGTCCGACAGGGGTCGGCTACACCTTC.

CDR3 in amino acids: CAWGWGNQPQHF. The CDR3 region has the DNA TGTGCCTGGGGATGGGGGAATCAGCCCCAGCATTTT. This rearrangement joins TRBV30 to TRBJ1-5; tentative D call: TRBD1 (5 bases). V gave up 5 bases and J gave up 4 bases, with 9 bases separating them. This CDR3 comprises 12 residues. Germline V gene data show CDR1 as GTSNPN and CDR2 as SVGIG (reference sequence).